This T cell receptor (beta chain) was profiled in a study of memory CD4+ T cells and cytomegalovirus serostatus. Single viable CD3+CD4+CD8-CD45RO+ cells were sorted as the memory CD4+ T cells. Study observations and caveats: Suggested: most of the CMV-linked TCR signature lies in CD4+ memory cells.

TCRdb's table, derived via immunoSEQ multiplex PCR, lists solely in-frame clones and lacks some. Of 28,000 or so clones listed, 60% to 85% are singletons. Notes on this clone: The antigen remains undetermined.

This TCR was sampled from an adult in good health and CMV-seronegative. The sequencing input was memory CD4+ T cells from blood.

CDR3 sequence reads: CASSSQGYNSPLHF. In DNA, the CDR3 is TGCGCCAGCAGCTCACAGGGCTATAATTCACCCCTCCACTTT. The gene calls are TRBV5-1 and TRBJ1-6; weak D call: TRBD1 (6 bases). Looked up from germline, CDR1 is SGHRS and CDR2 is YFSETQ. This CDR3 region has 14 residues. V shed 3 bases and J shed 3 bases, with 7 bases lying between them.